The 28 T cell receptor beta chains reported below all come from one sample, sequenced in a study of blood T cell repertoires in COVID-19. The table came from immunoSEQ multiplex PCR; TCRdb's copy has only in-frame clones and leaves some out. The data contain some 390,000 clones, about 89% of them singletons. The sample consisted of peripheral blood. The receptor set was obtained from a woman aged 60-70 years with COVID-19, enrolled during active disease.

The rearrangement uses TRBV19 and TRBJ1-4; D call uncertain. Looked up from germline, CDR1 is LNHDA and CDR2 is SQIVND (reference sequence). This CDR3 contains 15 residues. V lost 6 bases and J 5 bases, leaving 16 bases between the germline ends. The CDR3 DNA follows: TGTGCCAGTAGCTCAGACGGGGATTCCAATGAAAAACTGTTTTTT. This encodes CASSSDGDSNEKLFF.

V usage is TRBV6-5 and J usage is TRBJ1-2, with TRBD1 as a possible D gene (6 bases). Germline V CDR1 and CDR2: MNHEY, SVGAGI. Deletions cut 4 bases from V and 7 bases from J, with 19 bases between. The CDR3 has 15 amino acids. This CDR3 reads CASSSGQRLSGGYTF. CDR3 DNA sequence: TGTGCCAGCAGTTCCGGACAGCGGCTATCTGGTGGCTACACCTTC.

The sample holds one count of this clone. The rearrangement uses TRBV28 and TRBJ2-7; 7 nucleotides agree with TRBD1. The germline V gene encodes CDR1 MDHEN and CDR2 SYDVKM. This CDR3 comprises 17 residues. V shed 3 bases, J shed 3 bases, and the junction held 14 bases outside the gene matches. Here the CDR3 DNA reads TGTGCCAGCAGTTTTAGGGTCCTGGTGACAGGGAACTACGAGCAGTACTTC. Translated, it gives CASSFRVLVTGNYEQYF. The whole variable domain, remainder taken from reference TRBV28 and TRBJ2-7, is DVKVTQSSRYLVKRTGEKVFLECVQDMDHENMFWYRQDPGLGLRLIYFSYDVKMKEKGDIPEGYSVSREKKERFSLILESASTNQTSMYLCASSFRVLVTGNYEQYFGPGTRLTVT.

The V gene is TRBV30, the J gene TRBJ1-1; D uncertain. CDR3 length: 14 residues. Trimming shortened V by 0 bases and J by 5 bases, and 13 bases separated the two germline ends. Germline loops: CDR1 GTSNPN, CDR2 SVGIG (reference sequence). The CDR3 region has the DNA TGTGCCTGGAGTGTACCGGGTACGAATACTGAAGCTTTCTTT. Protein sequence: CAWSVPGTNTEAFF.

There are a few counts of this clone. This CDR3 is CASSAGTGTNEQYF. Here the CDR3 DNA reads TGCGCCAGCAGTGCCGGGACAGGGACTAACGAGCAGTACTTC. V usage is TRBV10-1 and J usage is TRBJ2-7, with TRBD1 identical over 9 bases. The CDR3 runs to 14 residues. Germline lookup yields CDR1 WNHNN and CDR2 SYGVQD (reference sequence). The V segment lost 4 bases and the J segment 5 bases; nucleotides outside the gene matches: 6.

Only one count was recorded for this clone. The chain links TRBV7-8 to TRBJ2-3; maybe TRBD2 (6 bases). The CDR3 has 15 residues. V was clipped by 3 bases and J by 4 bases, with 14 bases between them. The V gene's germline CDR1 is SGHVS and CDR2 FQNEAQ. In DNA form, the CDR3 reads TGTGCCAGCAGCTTCAACGGGGGATTCCCAGATACGCAGTATTTT. This gives the protein CASSFNGGFPDTQYF.

The rearrangement links TRBV7-2 to TRBJ1-2, with unresolved D. Germline V gives CDR1 SGHTA, CDR2 FQGNSA. With 7 bases removed from V and 0 bases from J, the gap between germline ends came to 9 bases. The CDR3 runs to 13 residues. CDR3 DNA: TGTGCCAGCAAAGGAGGCACTAACTATGGCTACACCTTC. Its translation is CASKGGTNYGYTF.

This clone was seen just once. The V and J genes are TRBV28 and TRBJ1-3; D gene uncertain. The ends were cut back, 4 bases at V and 1 base at J, with 14 bases in the middle. The germline CDR1 and CDR2 sequences are MDHEN and SYDVKM. The CDR3 consists of 16 residues. CDR3 region: CASSSPAEGSGNTIYF. The CDR3, as DNA: TGTGCCAGCAGTTCCCCCGCGGAGGGTTCTGGAAACACCATATATTTT.

The chain combines TRBV4-1 with TRBJ2-7; 7 bases match TRBD1. Trimming took 0 bases from V and 1 from J; bases not matched to a gene: 6. The germline V gene has CDR1 MGHRA and CDR2 YSYEKL. The CDR3 length is 16 residues. CDR3 residues: CASSQDLGTASYEQYF. CDR3 nucleotides: TGCGCCAGCAGCCAAGACCTCGGGACAGCATCCTACGAGCAGTACTTC.

V is TRBV5-1 and J is TRBJ1-1; 10 positions agree with TRBD1. The germline gives CDR1 SGHRS, CDR2 YFSETQ. With V trimmed by 4 bases and J by 5 bases, 5 bases remained unmatched. The CDR3 has 14 residues. CDR3 loop: CASSRTGGGTEAFF. CDR3 nucleotide sequence: TGCGCCAGCAGCCGGACAGGGGGTGGTACTGAAGCTTTCTTT.

The chain uses TRBV28 and TRBJ2-2, with 8 bases identical to TRBD1. In germline, CDR1 is MDHEN, CDR2 SYDVKM. Losses at the gene ends were 6 bases for V and 4 bases for J; bases not matched to a gene: 10. This CDR3 comprises 16 residues. CDR3 loop: CASRGQGAPLTGELFF. The CDR3 bases are TGTGCCAGCAGGGGGCAGGGGGCGCCCCTCACCGGGGAGCTGTTTTTT.

The chain couples TRBV27 to TRBJ2-7; TRBD1 matches at 8 bases. There are 14 residues in the CDR3. V gave up 4 bases and J gave up 2 bases; unmatched junction bases: 4. The germline gives CDR1 MNHEY, CDR2 SMNVEV (reference sequence). The CDR3 is CASSSTGGPYEQYF. CDR3 nucleotides: TGTGCCAGCAGTTCTACAGGGGGACCCTACGAGCAGTACTTC.

The gene calls are TRBV18 and TRBJ2-2; TRBD2 is a possible D gene (5 bases). Germline V gene sequence: CDR1 KGHSH, CDR2 LQKENI. This CDR3 is built from 16 residues. V lost 6 bases, J lost 5 bases, and 19 bases lay in between. The CDR3 loop reads CASSARPGEKTGELFF. The CDR3 DNA follows: TGTGCCAGCTCGGCACGTCCCGGGGAGAAAACCGGGGAGCTGTTTTTT.

The chain is built from TRBV3-1 (or the pseudogene TRBV3-2) and TRBJ2-5; the D is unclear. The CDR3 is 16 amino acids. Germline assignment: CDR1 LGHDT and CDR2 YNNKEL (reference sequence). With 0 bases removed from V and 0 bases from J, the gap between germline ends came to 11 bases. The CDR3 nucleotides are TGTGCCAGCAGCCAAGATCTGGGCATGTACCAAGAGACCCAGTACTTC. This codes for CASSQDLGMYQETQYF.

The genes are TRBV10-3 and TRBJ2-7, with D perhaps matching TRBD1 (6 bases). The CDR3 extends over 14 amino acids. V shed 2 bases and J shed 2 bases, with 10 bases lying between them. From germline, CDR1 is ENHRY and CDR2 SYGVKD. As DNA, the CDR3 is TGTGCCATCAGTGAGGGGGGCAGCACCTACGAGCAGTACTTC. It translates to CAISEGGSTYEQYF.

V gene TRBV4-2 combines with J gene TRBJ2-7; weak D call: TRBD2 (6 bases). The germline V and J ends were trimmed by 0 bases and 7 bases, with 16 bases remaining between them. This CDR3 spans 15 amino acids. Germline loops: CDR1 LGHNA, CDR2 YNFKEQ. CDR3 region: CASSQDSRTGVEQYF. The CDR3 DNA is TGTGCCAGCAGCCAAGATTCGAGAACGGGGGTAGAGCAGTACTTC.

The rearrangement links TRBV28 to TRBJ1-2; 9 positions match TRBD1. The germline gives CDR1 MDHEN, CDR2 SYDVKM. CDR3 length: 15 residues. With 5 bases clipped from V and 7 bases from J, the junction kept 11 bases outside the gene matches. CDR3 sequence reads: CASSPGQGSGAGYTF. Here the CDR3 DNA reads TGTGCCAGCAGTCCGGGACAGGGATCAGGCGCTGGCTACACCTTC.

This chain links TRBV7-9 with TRBJ2-1; D remains unclear. The CDR3 is made up of 11 amino acids. CDR1 and CDR2 (germline): SEHNR, FQNEAQ (reference sequence). V was shortened by 6 bases and J by 8 bases, with 8 bases between the two germline ends. CDR3 in amino acids: CASSGLDEQFF. The CDR3 region has the DNA TGTGCCAGCAGTGGGCTTGATGAGCAGTTCTTC.

This sequence joins TRBV29-1 and TRBJ1-2; D unresolved. The V end was cut by 6 bases, the J end by 4 bases, with 15 bases between. Germline CDR1 SQVTM, CDR2 ANQGSEA. The CDR3 contains 13 residues. CDR3: CSVRLTKGYGYTF. The CDR3 DNA sequence: TGCAGCGTCCGACTGACGAAAGGCTATGGCTACACCTTC.

There are a few counts of this clone. CDR3 in DNA: TGCGCCAGCAGCTTGGTCACGGGAGTTGATGGGGATTCACCCCTCCACTTT. This encodes CASSLVTGVDGDSPLHF. This rearrangement joins TRBV5-1 to TRBJ1-6; D remains ambiguous. The germline gives CDR1 SGHRS, CDR2 YFSETQ. The CDR3 has 17 amino acids. V was shortened by 0 bases and J by 8 bases, with 18 bases between the two germline ends. Supplemented by reference TRBV5-1 and TRBJ1-6, the full variable domain reads KAGVTQTPRYLIKTRGQQVTLSCSPISGHRSVSWYQQTPGQGLQFLFEYFSETQRNKGNFPGRFSGRQFSNSRSEMNVSTLELGDSALYLCASSLVTGVDGDSPLHFGNGTRLTVT.

The CDR3 here is CASSDRGVNTEAFF. In DNA form, the CDR3 reads TGTGCCAGCAGTGACAGGGGCGTAAACACTGAAGCTTTCTTT. The chain employs TRBV2 and TRBJ1-1, with D perhaps matching TRBD1 (6 bases). Per the germline V gene, CDR1 is SNHLY and CDR2 is FYNNEI. The CDR3 has 14 amino acids. V lost 3 bases and J 2 bases, leaving 10 bases between the germline ends.

The gene calls are TRBV15 and TRBJ1-2; the D gene is possibly TRBD1 (5 bases). CDR1 is LNHNV and CDR2 is YYDKDF in the germline V gene (reference sequence). The CDR3 sequence is 18 residues long. V shed 4 bases and J shed 0 bases, with 21 bases lying between them. Written as DNA, the CDR3 is TGTGCCACCAGCACCCGACGGGGGGGTGGAGAGCCTAACTATGGCTACACCTTC. Protein: CATSTRRGGGEPNYGYTF.

The table lists this clone with a count of one. The V gene is TRBV6-5, the J gene TRBJ1-4; TRBD1 matches at 7 bases. The CDR3 has 15 residues. V gave up 0 bases and J gave up 7 bases; unmatched junction bases: 5. CDR1 is MNHEY, CDR2 SVGAGI, per germline. CDR3 in amino acids: CASSYSTGSGEKLFF. CDR3 DNA: TGTGCCAGCAGTTACTCGACAGGGTCGGGTGAAAAACTGTTTTTT.

The chain employs TRBV3-1 (or the pseudogene TRBV3-2) and TRBJ1-6; 7 nucleotides match TRBD1. CDR3 size: 14 residues. Per the germline V gene, CDR1 is LGHDT and CDR2 is YNNKEL (reference sequence). Trimming at V came to 6 bases and at J to 5 bases, leaving 4 bases not matched to a gene. The CDR3 reads CASSPQGDNSPLHF. CDR3 DNA sequence: TGTGCCAGCAGTCCCCAGGGGGATAATTCACCCCTCCACTTT.

This clone showed up just a few times. The chain employs TRBV7-9 and TRBJ1-3, with D possibly matching TRBD1 (6 bases). Trimming removed 5 bases at V and 0 bases at J, with 11 bases between. This CDR3 is 15 amino acids long. Germline CDR1 is SEHNR and CDR2 is FQNEAQ (reference sequence). The CDR3 spells CASSIGTNSGNTIYF. CDR3 coding DNA: TGTGCCAGCAGCATAGGGACAAACTCTGGAAACACCATATATTTT.

The V gene is TRBV18, the J gene TRBJ1-3; no reliable D call. The CDR3 runs to 15 residues. V lost 1 base and J lost 4, with 11 bases in between. Germline values: CDR1 KGHSH, CDR2 LQKENI. For the CDR3, the DNA is TGTGCCAGCTCACCACTAGGCCAGGCCGGAAACACCATATATTTT. As protein: CASSPLGQAGNTIYF.

The chain couples TRBV18 to TRBJ1-1; D possibly corresponds to TRBD1 (5 bases). The CDR3 is made up of 14 amino acids. The germline CDR1 and CDR2 sequences are KGHSH and LQKENI. The V and J ends lost 3 bases and 2 bases respectively, with 10 bases between them. The CDR3 sequence is CASSPEQVNTEAFF. CDR3 coding DNA: TGTGCCAGCTCACCCGAACAGGTAAACACTGAAGCTTTCTTT.

The chain recombines TRBV29-1 with TRBJ2-7; the D gene is possibly TRBD2 (5 bases). The CDR3 is 14 residues long. Germline CDR1 SQVTM, CDR2 ANQGSEA. V was cut by 4 bases and J by 2 bases, with 15 bases left in between. In DNA, the CDR3 is TGCAGCGTTGCGGCGAGTACGGGAACCTACGAGCAGTACTTC. This codes for CSVAASTGTYEQYF.